These 17 T cell receptor beta chains share one sample of origin, sequenced in a study of T cells in Graves' hyperthyroidism and ophthalmopathy. The source material, RNA transcripts, was used to amplify TCR beta CDR3 regions. In the first-round RT-PCR of the TCR CDR3, the HTBI primer set was used. TCRdb ran MiXCR on the multiplex PCR reads and lists one entry per CDR3 protein. Found here are roughly 250,000 distinct CDR3 sequences, roughly 20% of them singletons; the top ten hold roughly 60%. The sample comprised blood. Receptor source: a man aged 30 to 45 with Graves' ophthalmopathy.

The chain recombines TRBV12-3 or TRBV12-4 with TRBJ1-1; weak D call: TRBD1 (5 bases). Trimming pared 5 bases from V and 4 bases from J, leaving 20 bases between. This CDR3 has 16 residues. DNA of the CDR3: TGTGCCAGCAGTCTCGCATACAGCGGGGCGGGCACTGAAGCTTTCTTT. This codes for CASSLAYSGAGTEAFF.

The chain combines TRBV2 with TRBJ1-1; D possibly corresponds to TRBD1 (5 bases). The CDR3 sequence is 14 residues long. CDR1 and CDR2 (germline): SNHLY, FYNNEI. V lost 11 bases and J lost 2, with 18 bases in between. The CDR3 spells CAGRETVSNTEAFF. The DNA of the CDR3 is TGTGCCGGCCGTGAGACAGTTTCAAACACTGAAGCTTTCTTT.

This clonotype was observed a few times. Here the CDR3 DNA reads TGTGCCAGCAGCCCCCCGACAGGTTTCGGAAACACCATATATTTT. It specifies CASSPPTGFGNTIYF. The chain couples TRBV11-3 to TRBJ1-3, with D possibly being TRBD1 (6 bases). The CDR3 sequence is 15 residues long. Deletions cut 5 bases from V and 4 bases from J, with 15 bases between. Looked up from germline, CDR1 is SGHNT and CDR2 is YENEEA.

In this sample, this clonotype turned up many times. The rearrangement links TRBV28 to TRBJ1-4, with D possibly TRBD1 on 5 matching bases. The CDR3 contains 15 residues. The ends were cut back, 8 bases at V and 0 bases at J, with 13 bases in the middle. Germline assignment: CDR1 MDHEN and CDR2 SYDVKM. This chain's CDR3 is CASAVGGTTNEKLFF. The CDR3 DNA follows: TGTGCCAGCGCTGTCGGGGGGACAACTAATGAAAAACTGTTTTTT.

This clonotype has a handful of counts. The chain uses TRBV19 and TRBJ2-5; 7 positions agree with TRBD2. The CDR3 runs 17 residues. V gave up 0 bases and J gave up 1 base; unmatched junction bases: 8. Germline CDR1 LNHDA, CDR2 SQIVND (reference sequence). CDR3 nucleotide sequence: TGTGCCAGTAGTATAGAGGGCCAGGGAGGGTTCCAAGAGACCCAGTACTTC. This codes for CASSIEGQGGFQETQYF. The full variable domain, with the rest looked up from reference TRBV19 and TRBJ2-5, is DGGITQSPKYLFRKEGQNVTLSCEQNLNHDAMYWYRQDPGQGLRLIYYSQIVNDFQKGDIAEGYSVSREKKESFPLTVTSAQKNPTAFYLCASSIEGQGGFQETQYFGPGTRLLVL.

This chain connects TRBV9 to TRBJ1-3; TRBD1 matches 9 bases. The length of the CDR3 is 19 residues. With V trimmed by 4 bases and J by 0 bases, 14 bases remained unmatched. Germline CDR1 reads SGDLS; CDR2 reads YYNGEE. The CDR3 is CASSPDPPGQGSSGNTIYF. In DNA form, the CDR3 reads TGTGCCAGCAGCCCCGACCCCCCGGGACAGGGTTCCTCTGGAAACACCATATATTTT.

This clonotype was counted only a few times. CDR3 protein: CASSQVYPNTGELFF. In DNA, the CDR3 is TGCGCCAGCAGCCAAGTATACCCGAACACCGGGGAGCTGTTTTTT. The J gene is TRBJ2-2, the V gene TRBV4-1, with no clear D. Trimming removed 1 base at V and 0 bases at J, with 6 bases between. The CDR3 has 15 residues. The germline gives CDR1 MGHRA, CDR2 YSYEKL.

A few counts support this clonotype. V gene TRBV4-1 combines with J gene TRBJ2-1; D is unresolved. Looked up from germline, CDR1 is MGHRA and CDR2 is YSYEKL. Trimming cost V 0 bases and J 1 base, with 7 bases left between them. CDR3 length: 15 amino acids. The CDR3 DNA follows: TGCGCCAGCAGCCAAGACGGGTCATCCTACAATGAGCAGTTCTTC. Translated: CASSQDGSSYNEQFF.

This clonotype came up a few times. V is TRBV19 and J is TRBJ2-3; 10 positions match TRBD2. This CDR3 region has 16 residues. V was clipped by 5 bases and J by 1 base; unmatched bases: 6. CDR1 LNHDA and CDR2 SQIVND come from the germline V gene (reference sequence). CDR3 protein: CASSLYLAGGTDTQYF. The DNA of the CDR3 is TGTGCCAGTAGTCTATACCTAGCGGGAGGCACAGATACGCAGTATTTT.

The genes are TRBV4-1 and TRBJ2-1, with TRBD2 matching over 13 bases. The CDR3 totals 15 residues. J gave up 8 bases and V 3 bases, and 4 bases lay outside the gene matches. The germline V gene encodes CDR1 MGHRA and CDR2 YSYEKL. In DNA form, the CDR3 reads TGCGCCAGCAGCCAGGGACTAGCGGGATGGGATGAGCAGTTCTTC. It encodes CASSQGLAGWDEQFF.

The chain has TRBV6-5 and TRBJ2-5; 8 bases are shared with TRBD1. Germline V gives CDR1 MNHEY, CDR2 SVGAGI. The V segment lost 2 bases and the J segment 3 bases; nucleotides outside the gene matches: 2. The length of the CDR3 is 14 residues. This CDR3 reads CASSYPGQEETQYF. The DNA for the CDR3 is TGTGCCAGCAGTTACCCGGGACAGGAAGAGACCCAGTACTTC.

This clonotype has only a few counts. The chain joins TRBV15 to TRBJ2-5; 11 bases align to TRBD2. Germline V lookup: CDR1 LNHNV, CDR2 YYDKDF (reference sequence). The trim removed 5 bases at V and 2 bases at J, leaving 7 bases unmatched. CDR3 length: 16 amino acids. CDR3 loop: CATSVGTSGRQETQYF. CDR3 nucleotide sequence: TGTGCCACCAGCGTTGGGACTAGCGGTAGGCAAGAGACCCAGTACTTC.

The chain combines TRBV28 with TRBJ1-5; no reliable D call. V dropped 5 bases and J dropped 4 bases, with 9 bases sitting between them. This CDR3 comprises 13 residues. CDR1 is MDHEN and CDR2 is SYDVKM in the germline V gene. CDR3 sequence reads: CASSADGNQPQHF. Here the CDR3 DNA reads TGTGCCAGCAGTGCCGACGGAAATCAGCCCCAGCATTTT.

This clonotype was seen ten or more times. V and J are TRBV2 and TRBJ1-1; weak D call: TRBD1 (6 bases). This CDR3 is built from 13 residues. CDR1 SNHLY and CDR2 FYNNEI come from the germline V gene. Trimming left V 6 bases short and J 6 bases short, with 14 bases between. Here the CDR3 DNA reads TGTGCCAGCAGAAGGGACATCCTAGCTGAAGCTTTCTTT. Protein: CASRRDILAEAFF.

The sample holds many counts of this clonotype. This sequence joins TRBV12-3 or TRBV12-4 and TRBJ1-1; D gene unclear. V gave up 3 bases and J gave up 5 bases, with 13 bases separating them. The CDR3 totals 14 residues. The CDR3 bases are TGTGCCAGCAGTTTTATTCAGGAAGGTACTGAAGCTTTCTTT. The encoded protein is CASSFIQEGTEAFF.

The chain combines TRBV11-2 with TRBJ1-5; D uncertain. The germline V gene encodes CDR1 SGHAT and CDR2 FQNNGV. V was pared by 1 base and J by 1 base, with 8 bases between. There are 15 residues in the CDR3. CDR3 nucleotide sequence: TGTGCCAGCAGCTTAGTTGGATTAAGCAATCAGCCCCAGCATTTT. Its translation: CASSLVGLSNQPQHF.

This clonotype was detected a few times. The chain joins TRBV5-6 to TRBJ2-6; a possible D gene is TRBD2 (5 bases). CDR1 is SGHDT, CDR2 YYEEEE, per germline. There are 16 residues in the CDR3. V was clipped by 0 bases and J by 1 base, with 8 bases between them. In nucleotides, the CDR3 is TGTGCCAGCAGCTTGGTGTCGGGGTCTGGGGCCAACGTCCTGACTTTC. This sequence encodes CASSLVSGSGANVLTF.